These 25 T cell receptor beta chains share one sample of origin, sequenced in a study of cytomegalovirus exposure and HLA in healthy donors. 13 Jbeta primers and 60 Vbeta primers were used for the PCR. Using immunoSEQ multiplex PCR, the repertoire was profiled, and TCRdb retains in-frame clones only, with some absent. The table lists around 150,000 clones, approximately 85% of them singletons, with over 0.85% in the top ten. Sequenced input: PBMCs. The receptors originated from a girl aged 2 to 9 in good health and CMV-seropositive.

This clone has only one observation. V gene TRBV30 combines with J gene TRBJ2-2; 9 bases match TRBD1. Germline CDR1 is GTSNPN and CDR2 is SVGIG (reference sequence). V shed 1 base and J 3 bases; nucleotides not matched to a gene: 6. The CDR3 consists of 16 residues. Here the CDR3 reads CAWSEVDRGYTGELFF. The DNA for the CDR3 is TGTGCCTGGAGTGAGGTTGACAGGGGGTACACCGGGGAGCTGTTTTTT.

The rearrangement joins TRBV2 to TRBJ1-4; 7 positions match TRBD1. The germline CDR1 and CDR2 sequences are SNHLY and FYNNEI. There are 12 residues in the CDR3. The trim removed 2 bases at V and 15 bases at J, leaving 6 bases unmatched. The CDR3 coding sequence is TGTGCCAGCAGTGAACCTACGGGACAGATGTTTTTT. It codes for CASSEPTGQMFF.

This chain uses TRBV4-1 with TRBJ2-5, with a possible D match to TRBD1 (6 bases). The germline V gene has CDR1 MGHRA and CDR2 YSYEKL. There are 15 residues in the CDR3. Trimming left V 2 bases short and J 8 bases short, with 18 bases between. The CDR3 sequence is CASSQKTRSGETQYF. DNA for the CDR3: TGCGCCAGCAGCCAAAAGACCAGGTCAGGGGAAACCCAGTACTTC.

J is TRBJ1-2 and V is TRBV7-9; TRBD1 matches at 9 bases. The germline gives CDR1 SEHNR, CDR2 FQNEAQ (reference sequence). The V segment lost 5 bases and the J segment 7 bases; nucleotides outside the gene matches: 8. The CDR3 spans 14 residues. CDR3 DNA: TGTGCCAGCAGCGTCCGGGACAGGGTCGTTGGCTACACCTTC. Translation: CASSVRDRVVGYTF.

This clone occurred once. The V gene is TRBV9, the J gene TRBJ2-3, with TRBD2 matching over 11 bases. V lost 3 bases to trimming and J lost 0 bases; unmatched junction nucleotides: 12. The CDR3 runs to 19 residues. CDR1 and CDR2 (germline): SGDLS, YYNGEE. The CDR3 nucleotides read TGTGCCAGCAGCGCATTACTAGCGGGAGATACCTCTAGCACAGATACGCAGTATTTT. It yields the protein CASSALLAGDTSSTDTQYF.

CDR3 nucleotides: TGTGCCTGGAGTGCCTTCCGAGAGGGTGAGCAGTTCTTC. It codes for CAWSAFREGEQFF. The chain links TRBV30 to TRBJ2-1, with D maybe TRBD2 (5 bases). V lost 1 base and J lost 9, with 13 bases in between. CDR1 and CDR2 from the germline V gene are GTSNPN and SVGIG (reference sequence). This CDR3 contains 13 residues.

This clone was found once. This CDR3 is CASSLERTSGWAQYF. As DNA, the CDR3 is TGTGCCAGCAGCTTGGAGAGGACTAGCGGTTGGGCCCAGTACTTC. The gene calls are TRBV5-4 and TRBJ2-5, with 10 nucleotides matching TRBD2. The CDR3 length is 15 residues. Germline CDR1 is SGHNT and CDR2 is YYREEE (reference sequence). Trimming removed 0 bases from V and 9 bases from J; junction bases left unmatched: 8.

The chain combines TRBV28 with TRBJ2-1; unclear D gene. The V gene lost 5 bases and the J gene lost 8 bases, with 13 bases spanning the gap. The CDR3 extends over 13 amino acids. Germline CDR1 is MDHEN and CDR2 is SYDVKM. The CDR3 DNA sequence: TGTGCCAGCAGTCTAACCGGCAGCGATGAGCAGTTCTTC. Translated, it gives CASSLTGSDEQFF.

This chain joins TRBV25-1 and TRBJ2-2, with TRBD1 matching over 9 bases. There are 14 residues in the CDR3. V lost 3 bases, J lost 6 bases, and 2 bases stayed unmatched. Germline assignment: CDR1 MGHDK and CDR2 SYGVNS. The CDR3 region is CASSEGQGPGELFF. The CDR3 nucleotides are TGTGCCAGCAGTGAGGGACAGGGCCCCGGGGAGCTGTTTTTT.

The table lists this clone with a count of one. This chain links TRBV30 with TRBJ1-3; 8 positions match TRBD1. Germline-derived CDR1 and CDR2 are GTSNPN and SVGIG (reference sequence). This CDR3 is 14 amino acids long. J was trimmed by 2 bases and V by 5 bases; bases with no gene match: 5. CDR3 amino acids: CAWDRGEPGNTIYF. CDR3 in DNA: TGTGCCTGGGACAGGGGAGAACCTGGAAACACCATATATTTT. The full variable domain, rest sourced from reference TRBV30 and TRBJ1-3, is SQTIHQWPATLVQPVGSPLSLECTVEGTSNPNLYWYRQAAGRGLQLLFYSVGIGQISSEVPQNLSASRPQDRQFILSSKKLLLSDSGFYLCAWDRGEPGNTIYFGEGSWLTVV.

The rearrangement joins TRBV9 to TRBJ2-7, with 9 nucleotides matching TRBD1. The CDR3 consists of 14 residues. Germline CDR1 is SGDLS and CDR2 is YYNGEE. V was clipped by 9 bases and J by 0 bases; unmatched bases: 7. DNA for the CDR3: TGTGCCACCTACCACAGGGGGCCCTCCTACGAGCAGTACTTC. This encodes CATYHRGPSYEQYF.

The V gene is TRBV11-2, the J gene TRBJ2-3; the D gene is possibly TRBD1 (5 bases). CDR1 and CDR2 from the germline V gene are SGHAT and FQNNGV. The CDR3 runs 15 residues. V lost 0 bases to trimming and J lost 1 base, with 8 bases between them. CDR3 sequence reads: CASSLEGARTDTQYF. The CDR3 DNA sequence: TGTGCCAGCAGCTTAGAAGGGGCCCGCACAGATACGCAGTATTTT.

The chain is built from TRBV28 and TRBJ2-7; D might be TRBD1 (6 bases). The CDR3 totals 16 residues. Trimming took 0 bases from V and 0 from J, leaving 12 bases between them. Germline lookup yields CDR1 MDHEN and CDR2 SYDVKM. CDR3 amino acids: CASSLWPAGDSYEQYF. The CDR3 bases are TGTGCCAGCAGTTTATGGCCGGCAGGGGACTCCTACGAGCAGTACTTC. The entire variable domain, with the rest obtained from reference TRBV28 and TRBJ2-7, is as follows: DVKVTQSSRYLVKRTGEKVFLECVQDMDHENMFWYRQDPGLGLRLIYFSYDVKMKEKGDIPEGYSVSREKKERFSLILESASTNQTSMYLCASSLWPAGDSYEQYFGPGTRLTVT.

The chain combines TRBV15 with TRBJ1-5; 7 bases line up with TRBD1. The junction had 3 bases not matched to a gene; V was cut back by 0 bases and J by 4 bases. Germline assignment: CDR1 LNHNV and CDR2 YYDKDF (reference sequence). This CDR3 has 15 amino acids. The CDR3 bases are TGTGCCACCAGCAGAGATCTGGGACAGAATCAGCCCCAGCATTTT. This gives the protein CATSRDLGQNQPQHF.

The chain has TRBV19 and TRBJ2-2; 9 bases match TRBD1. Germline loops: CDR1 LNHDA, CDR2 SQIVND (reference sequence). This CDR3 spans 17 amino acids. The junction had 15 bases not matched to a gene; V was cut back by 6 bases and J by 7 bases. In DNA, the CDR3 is TGTGCCAGTAGGAAAGCCGGGACAGGGATCGGTATCGGGGAGCTGTTTTTT. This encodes CASRKAGTGIGIGELFF.

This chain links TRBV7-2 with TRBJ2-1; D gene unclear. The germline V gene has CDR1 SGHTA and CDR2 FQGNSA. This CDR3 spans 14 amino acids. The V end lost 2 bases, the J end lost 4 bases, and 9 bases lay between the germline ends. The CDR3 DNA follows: TGTGCCAGCAGCTTAAGCAGCGTTTACAATGAGCAGTTCTTC. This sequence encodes CASSLSSVYNEQFF.

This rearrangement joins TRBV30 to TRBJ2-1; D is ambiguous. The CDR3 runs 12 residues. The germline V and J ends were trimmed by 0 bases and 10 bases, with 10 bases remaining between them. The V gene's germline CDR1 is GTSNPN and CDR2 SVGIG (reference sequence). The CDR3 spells CAWSVFGVEQFF. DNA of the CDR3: TGTGCCTGGAGTGTATTCGGAGTAGAGCAGTTCTTC.

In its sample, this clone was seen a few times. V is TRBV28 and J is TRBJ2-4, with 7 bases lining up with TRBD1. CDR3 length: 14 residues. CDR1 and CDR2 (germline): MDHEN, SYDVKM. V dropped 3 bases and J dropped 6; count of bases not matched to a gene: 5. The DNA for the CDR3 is TGTGCCAGCAGTTTCGGGACAGACCTAAACATTCAGTACTTC. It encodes CASSFGTDLNIQYF.

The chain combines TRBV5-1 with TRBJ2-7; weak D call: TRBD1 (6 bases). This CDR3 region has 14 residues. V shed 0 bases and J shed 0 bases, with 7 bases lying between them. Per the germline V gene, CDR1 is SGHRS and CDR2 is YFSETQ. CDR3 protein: CASSLGGRSYEQYF. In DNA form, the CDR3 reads TGCGCCAGCAGCTTGGGGGGGCGCTCCTACGAGCAGTACTTC.

The CDR3 sequence is CASSPGVRVNEQYF. The DNA of the CDR3 is TGTGCCAGTAGTCCGGGGGTTCGGGTGAACGAGCAGTACTTC. The chain joins TRBV19 to TRBJ2-7, with D tentatively TRBD2 (6 bases). The germline CDR1 and CDR2 sequences are LNHDA and SQIVND (reference sequence). The CDR3 is 14 amino acids. The germline V and J ends were trimmed by 5 bases and 5 bases, with 16 bases remaining between them.

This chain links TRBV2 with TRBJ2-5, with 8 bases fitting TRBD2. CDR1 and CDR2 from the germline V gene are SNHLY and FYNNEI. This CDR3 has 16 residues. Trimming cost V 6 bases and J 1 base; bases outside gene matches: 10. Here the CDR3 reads CASSLRGGRTQETQYF. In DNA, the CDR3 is TGTGCCAGCAGCCTTAGGGGCGGGAGGACCCAAGAGACCCAGTACTTC.

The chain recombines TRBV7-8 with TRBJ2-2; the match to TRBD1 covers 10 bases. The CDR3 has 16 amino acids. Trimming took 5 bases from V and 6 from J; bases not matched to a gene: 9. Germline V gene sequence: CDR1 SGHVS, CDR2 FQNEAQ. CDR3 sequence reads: CASSEGQGTEAGELFF. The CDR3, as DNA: TGTGCCAGCAGCGAGGGACAGGGGACGGAGGCCGGGGAGCTGTTTTTT. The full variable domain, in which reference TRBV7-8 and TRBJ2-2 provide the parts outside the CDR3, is GAGVSQSPRYKVAKRGQDVALRCDPISGHVSLFWYQQALGQGPEFLTYFQNEAQLDKSGLPSDRFFAERPEGSVSTLKIQRTQQEDSAVYLCASSEGQGTEAGELFFGEGSRLTVL.

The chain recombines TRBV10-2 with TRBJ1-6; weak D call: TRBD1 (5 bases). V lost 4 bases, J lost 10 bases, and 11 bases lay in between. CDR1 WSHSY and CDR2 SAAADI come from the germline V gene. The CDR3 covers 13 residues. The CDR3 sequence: CASSAQGFSPLHF. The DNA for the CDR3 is TGCGCCAGCAGTGCCCAGGGTTTCTCACCCCTCCACTTT.

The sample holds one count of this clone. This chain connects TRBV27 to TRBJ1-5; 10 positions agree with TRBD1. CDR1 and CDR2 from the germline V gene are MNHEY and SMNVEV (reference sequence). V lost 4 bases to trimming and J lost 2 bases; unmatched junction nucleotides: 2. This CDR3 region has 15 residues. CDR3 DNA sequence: TGTGCCAGCAGTTGGGGGACAGGGGGCAATCAGCCCCAGCATTTT. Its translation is CASSWGTGGNQPQHF.

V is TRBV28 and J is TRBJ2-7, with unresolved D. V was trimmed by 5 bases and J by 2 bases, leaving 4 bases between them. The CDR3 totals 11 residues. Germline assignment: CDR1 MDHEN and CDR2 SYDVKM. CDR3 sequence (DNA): TGTGCCAGCAGTACAGCCTACGAGCAGTACTTC. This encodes CASSTAYEQYF.